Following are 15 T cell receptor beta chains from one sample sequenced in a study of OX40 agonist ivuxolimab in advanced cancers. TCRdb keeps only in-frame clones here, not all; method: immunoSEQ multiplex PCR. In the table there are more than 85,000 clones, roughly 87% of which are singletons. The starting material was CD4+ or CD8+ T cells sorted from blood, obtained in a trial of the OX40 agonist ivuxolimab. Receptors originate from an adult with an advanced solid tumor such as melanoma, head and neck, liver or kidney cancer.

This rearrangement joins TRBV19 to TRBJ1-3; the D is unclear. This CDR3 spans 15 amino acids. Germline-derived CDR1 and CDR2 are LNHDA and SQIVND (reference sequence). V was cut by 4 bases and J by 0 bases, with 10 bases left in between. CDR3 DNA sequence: TGTGCCAGTAGTACCCCGCGCCTCTCTGGAAACACCATATATTTT. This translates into CASSTPRLSGNTIYF. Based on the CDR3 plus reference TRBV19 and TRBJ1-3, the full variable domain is DGGITQSPKYLFRKEGQNVTLSCEQNLNHDAMYWYRQDPGQGLRLIYYSQIVNDFQKGDIAEGYSVSREKKESFPLTVTSAQKNPTAFYLCASSTPRLSGNTIYFGEGSWLTVV.

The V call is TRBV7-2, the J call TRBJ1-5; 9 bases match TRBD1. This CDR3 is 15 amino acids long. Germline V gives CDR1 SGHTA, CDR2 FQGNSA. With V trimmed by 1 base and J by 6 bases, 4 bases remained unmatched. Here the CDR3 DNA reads TGTGCCAGCAGCTTAGGGGACAGGGTTTTTCAGCCCCAGCATTTT. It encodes CASSLGDRVFQPQHF.

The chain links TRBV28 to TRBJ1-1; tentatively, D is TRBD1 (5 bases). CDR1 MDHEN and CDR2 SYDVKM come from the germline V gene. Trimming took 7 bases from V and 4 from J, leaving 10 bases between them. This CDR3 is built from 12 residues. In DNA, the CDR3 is TGTGCCAGCAAGGGGCTGAGCACTGAAGCTTTCTTT. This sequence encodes CASKGLSTEAFF.

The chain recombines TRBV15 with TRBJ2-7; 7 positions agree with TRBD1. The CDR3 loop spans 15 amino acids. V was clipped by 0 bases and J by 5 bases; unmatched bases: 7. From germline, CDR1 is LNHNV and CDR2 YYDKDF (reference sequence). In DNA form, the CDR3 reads TGTGCCACCAGCAGAGAGACAGGGAGCATCAACGAGCAGTACTTC. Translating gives CATSRETGSINEQYF.

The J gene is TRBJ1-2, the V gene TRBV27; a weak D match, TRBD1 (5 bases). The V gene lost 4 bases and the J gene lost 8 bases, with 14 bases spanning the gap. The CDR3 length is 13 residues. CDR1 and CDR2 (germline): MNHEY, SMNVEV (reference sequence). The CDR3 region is CASSWGRGSGYTF. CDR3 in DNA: TGTGCCAGCAGTTGGGGACGGGGATCGGGCTACACCTTC.

The CDR3: CASSPTGTGQGKYEQYF. For the CDR3, the DNA is TGTGCCAGCAGCCCAACCGGGACGGGACAGGGAAAATACGAGCAGTACTTC. The chain has TRBV5-5 and TRBJ2-7; 9 positions agree with TRBD1. V gave up 4 bases and J gave up 4 bases; unmatched junction bases: 15. The germline V gene has CDR1 SGHKS and CDR2 YYEKEE (reference sequence). The CDR3 contains 17 residues.

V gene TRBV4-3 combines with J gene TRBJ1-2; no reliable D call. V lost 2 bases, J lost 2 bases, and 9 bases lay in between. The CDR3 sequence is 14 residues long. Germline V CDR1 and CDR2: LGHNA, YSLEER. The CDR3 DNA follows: TGCGCCAGCAGCCAATCCATTGAGAACTATGGCTACACCTTC. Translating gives CASSQSIENYGYTF.

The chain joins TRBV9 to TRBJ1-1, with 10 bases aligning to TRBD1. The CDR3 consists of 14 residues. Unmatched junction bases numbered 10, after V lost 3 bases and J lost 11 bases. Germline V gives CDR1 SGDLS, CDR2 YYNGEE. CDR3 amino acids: CASSEDRGDFKAFF. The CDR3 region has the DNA TGTGCCAGCAGCGAGGACAGGGGGGATTTTAAGGCTTTCTTT.

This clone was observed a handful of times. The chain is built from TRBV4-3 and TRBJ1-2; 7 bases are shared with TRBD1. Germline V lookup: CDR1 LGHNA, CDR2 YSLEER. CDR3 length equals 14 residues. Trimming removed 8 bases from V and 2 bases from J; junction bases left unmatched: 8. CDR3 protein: CASSTTGRNYGYTF. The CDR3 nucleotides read TGCGCCAGCTCAACGACAGGGCGCAACTATGGCTACACCTTC.

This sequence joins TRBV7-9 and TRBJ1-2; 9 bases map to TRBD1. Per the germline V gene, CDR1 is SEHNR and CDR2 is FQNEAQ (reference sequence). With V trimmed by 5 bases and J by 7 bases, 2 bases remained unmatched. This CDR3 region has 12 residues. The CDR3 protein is CASSQDRGGYTF. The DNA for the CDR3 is TGTGCCAGCAGCCAGGACAGGGGTGGCTACACCTTC.

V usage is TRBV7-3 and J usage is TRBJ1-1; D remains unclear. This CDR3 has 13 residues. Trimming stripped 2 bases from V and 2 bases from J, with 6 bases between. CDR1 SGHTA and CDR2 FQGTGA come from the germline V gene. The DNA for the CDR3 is TGTGCCAGCAGCTTACACCCAAACACTGAAGCTTTCTTT. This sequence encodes CASSLHPNTEAFF.

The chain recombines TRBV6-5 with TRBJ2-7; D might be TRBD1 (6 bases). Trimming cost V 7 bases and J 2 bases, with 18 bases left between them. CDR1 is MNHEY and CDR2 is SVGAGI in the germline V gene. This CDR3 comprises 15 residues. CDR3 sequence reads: CASTVNRETTYEQYF. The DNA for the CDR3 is TGTGCCAGCACCGTAAACAGGGAGACAACCTACGAGCAGTACTTC.

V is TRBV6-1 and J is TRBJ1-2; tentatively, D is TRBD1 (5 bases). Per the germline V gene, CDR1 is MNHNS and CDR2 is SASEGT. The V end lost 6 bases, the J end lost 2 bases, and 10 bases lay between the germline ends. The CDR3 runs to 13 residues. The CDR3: CASRRAGNYGYTF. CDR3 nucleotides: TGTGCCAGCAGGCGAGCAGGGAACTATGGCTACACCTTC.

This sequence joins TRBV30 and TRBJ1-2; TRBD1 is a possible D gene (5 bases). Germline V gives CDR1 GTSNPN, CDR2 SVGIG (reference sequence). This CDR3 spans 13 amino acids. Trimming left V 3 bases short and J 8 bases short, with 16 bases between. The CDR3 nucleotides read TGTGCCTGGAGCAACTCCAGGGAATCAGGCTACACCTTC. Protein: CAWSNSRESGYTF.

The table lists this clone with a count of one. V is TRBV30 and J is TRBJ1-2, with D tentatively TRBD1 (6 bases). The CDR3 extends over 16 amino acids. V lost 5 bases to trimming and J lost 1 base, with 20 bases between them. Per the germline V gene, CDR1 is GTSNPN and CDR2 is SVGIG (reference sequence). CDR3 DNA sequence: TGTGCCTGGGGGATGGGCGGACAGATAATTAACTATGGCTACACCTTC. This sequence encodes CAWGMGGQIINYGYTF.